The clone carrying this T cell receptor (beta chain) was found a few times. Antigen: not known. This CDR3 is built from 14 residues. CDR1 and CDR2 (germline): SEHNR, FQNEAQ (reference sequence). V was clipped by 8 bases and J by 2 bases; unmatched bases: 6. The data were obtained in a study of T cell repertoires in cytomegalovirus infection. Background on the study: Both CMV infection and a matching HLA type were indicated by public TCR beta signatures. Study-wide results and caveats: Predominance within the ex vivo response was attributable to HLA-C-restricted CMV-specific TCR beta clonotypes.

TCRdb itself ran the reads through MiXCR, one entry per CDR3 protein. The repertoire holds a few hundred thousand distinct CDR3 sequences, with under 35% as singletons. The sequence came from a human donor in good health (CMV status not recorded). Some clones in this sample may be carry-over from other donors' samples. The sequencing here drew on cultured PBMCs, taken from culture after CMV antigen stimulation. V usage is TRBV7-9 and J usage is TRBJ1-5, with 7 bases that match TRBD1. The CDR3 reads CASGPGTGNQPQHF. In DNA form, the CDR3 reads TGTGCCAGCGGCCCTGGGACAGGCAATCAGCCCCAGCATTTT.